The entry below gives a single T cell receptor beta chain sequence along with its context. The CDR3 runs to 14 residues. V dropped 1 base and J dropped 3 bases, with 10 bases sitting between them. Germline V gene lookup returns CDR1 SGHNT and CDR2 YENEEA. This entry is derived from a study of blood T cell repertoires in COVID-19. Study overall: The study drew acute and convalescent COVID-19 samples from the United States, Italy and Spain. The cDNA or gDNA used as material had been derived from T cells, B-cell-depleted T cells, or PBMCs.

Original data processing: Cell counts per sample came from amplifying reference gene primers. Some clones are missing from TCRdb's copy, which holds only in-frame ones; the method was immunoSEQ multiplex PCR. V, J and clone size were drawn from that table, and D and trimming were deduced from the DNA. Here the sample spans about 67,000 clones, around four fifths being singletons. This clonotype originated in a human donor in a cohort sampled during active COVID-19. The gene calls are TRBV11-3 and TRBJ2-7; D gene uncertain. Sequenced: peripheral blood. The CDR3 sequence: CASSLAGFFYEQYF. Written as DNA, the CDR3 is TGTGCCAGCAGCTTAGCAGGTTTCTTCTACGAGCAGTACTTC.